These 17 T cell receptor beta chains were all obtained from the same sample, sequenced in a study of blood T cell repertoires in COVID-19. This table comes from immunoSEQ multiplex PCR, and its TCRdb copy is limited to in-frame clones, with some not included. The repertoire consists of roughly 250,000 clones, with 70% to 90% occurring once and the leading ten covering about 2.5%. The sequenced sample consisted of peripheral blood. These receptors came from a woman in her fifties or sixties with acute or convalescent COVID-19.

This clone was recorded once. The chain employs TRBV23-1 and TRBJ1-6; 8 bases fit TRBD1. TRBV23-1 is assigned to the ORF class and has an uncertain function. The CDR3 is 17 residues long. Trimming took 2 bases from V and 4 from J; bases not matched to a gene: 7. CDR3 coding DNA: TGCGCCAGCAGTCAACCGGGACAGGAGATGTATAATTCACCCCTCCACTTT. Protein: CASSQPGQEMYNSPLHF.

The chain joins TRBV27 to TRBJ1-6; TRBD1 matches at 7 bases. CDR1 and CDR2 (germline): MNHEY, SMNVEV (reference sequence). This CDR3 has 15 residues. J lost 5 bases, V lost 7 bases, and 8 bases had no gene match. Here the CDR3 DNA reads TGTGCCAGCACTCAGGACAGGCCGAATAATTCACCCCTCCACTTT. Translated, it gives CASTQDRPNNSPLHF.

This clone has only a few counts. The chain couples TRBV28 to TRBJ1-1; possibly TRBD1 for D (5 bases). Germline V gene sequence: CDR1 MDHEN, CDR2 SYDVKM. This CDR3 spans 14 amino acids. V was pared by 3 bases and J by 1 base, with 9 bases between. The CDR3 protein is CASSLSQGNTEAFF. CDR3 DNA sequence: TGTGCCAGCAGTTTGTCGCAGGGGAACACTGAAGCTTTCTTT.

V gene TRBV30 combines with J gene TRBJ2-7; tentatively, D is TRBD1 (7 bases). CDR1 and CDR2 from the germline V gene are GTSNPN and SVGIG (reference sequence). V lost 0 bases, J lost 2 bases, and 14 bases lay in between. The CDR3 runs 15 residues. The chain's CDR3 is CAWSVRGTATYEQYF. DNA for the CDR3: TGTGCCTGGAGTGTACGGGGGACAGCCACCTACGAGCAGTACTTC.

V usage is TRBV2 and J usage is TRBJ1-3, with D perhaps matching TRBD1 (6 bases). Deletions cut 6 bases from V and 1 base from J, with 7 bases between. This CDR3 contains 13 residues. The germline CDR1 and CDR2 sequences are SNHLY and FYNNEI. The CDR3 region has the DNA TGTGCCAGCAGAACAGGGTCTGGAAACACCATATATTTT. Encoded protein: CASRTGSGNTIYF.

This chain connects TRBV6-2 or TRBV6-3 to TRBJ2-7, with D unresolved. V lost 2 bases to trimming and J lost 5 bases, with 4 bases between them. Germline V CDR1 and CDR2: MNHEY, SVGEGT. The CDR3 has 11 residues. DNA of the CDR3: TGTGCCAGCAGTTACGAGGACGAGCAGTACTTC. Its translation is CASSYEDEQYF.

The CDR3: CASRPYRGGVEKLFF. CDR3 sequence (DNA): TGTGCCAGCAGGCCATACAGAGGGGGCGTTGAAAAACTGTTTTTT. This chain links TRBV28 with TRBJ1-4, with TRBD1 matching over 7 bases. The CDR3 is 15 residues long. Germline lookup yields CDR1 MDHEN and CDR2 SYDVKM. Trimming at V came to 6 bases and at J to 7 bases, leaving 11 bases not matched to a gene.

Worth noting for this clone: Relative to the germline gene, one junction end is altered; a read error may explain this. This chain's CDR3 is CASSYLPGTGVFVGKNIQYF. For the CDR3, the DNA is TGTGCCAGCAGCTACTTGCCCGGGACAGGGGTGTTTGTAGGCAAAAACATTCAGTACTTC. The J gene is TRBJ2-4, the V gene TRBV6-6; 10 nucleotides match TRBD1. From germline, CDR1 is MNHNY and CDR2 SVGAGI (reference sequence). The CDR3 covers 20 residues.

The chain joins TRBV7-2 to TRBJ2-1; D is undetermined. Germline loops: CDR1 SGHTA, CDR2 FQGNSA. The CDR3 is made up of 12 amino acids. Trimming took 3 bases from V and 7 from J, leaving 7 bases between them. Here the CDR3 reads CASSLARNEQFF. The CDR3 DNA follows: TGTGCCAGCAGCTTGGCTAGAAATGAGCAGTTCTTC.

This clone was seen a single time. In DNA form, the CDR3 reads TGTGCCATCTCTAGCGGCCAATCGGCCTTATTGAACAATGAGCAGTTCTTC. Residues: CAISSGQSALLNNEQFF. The rearrangement links TRBV10-3 to TRBJ2-1, with 7 bases identical to TRBD2. The CDR3 runs to 17 residues. Germline lookup yields CDR1 ENHRY and CDR2 SYGVKD. Trimming took 8 bases from V and 5 from J; bases not matched to a gene: 18.

The V call is TRBV27, the J call TRBJ2-1; D is possibly TRBD2 (6 bases). The ends were cut back, 2 bases at V and 3 bases at J, with 11 bases in the middle. Per the germline V gene, CDR1 is MNHEY and CDR2 is SMNVEV (reference sequence). The CDR3 totals 15 residues. The CDR3 protein is CASSLPQGGYNEQFF. The DNA of the CDR3 is TGTGCCAGCAGTTTACCCCAGGGAGGCTACAATGAGCAGTTCTTC.

V and J are TRBV18 and TRBJ2-1; TRBD2 aligns across 10 bases. The ends lost 5 bases at V and 5 bases at J; junction bases unmatched: 9. Germline CDR1 and CDR2: KGHSH and LQKENI. The CDR3 is 16 amino acids. This CDR3 is CASSTAGTSAHNEQFF. The DNA for the CDR3 is TGTGCCAGCTCAACAGCCGGGACTAGCGCACACAATGAGCAGTTCTTC. Complete variable domain (other parts from reference TRBV18 and TRBJ2-1): NAGVMQNPRHLVRRRGQEARLRCSPMKGHSHVYWYRQLPEEGLKFMVYLQKENIIDESGMPKERFSAEFPKEGPSILRIQQVVRGDSAAYFCASSTAGTSAHNEQFFGPGTRLTVL.

J is TRBJ1-2 and V is TRBV28; D is unclear. In germline, CDR1 is MDHEN, CDR2 SYDVKM. V was cut by 1 base and J by 4 bases, with 10 bases left in between. The CDR3 is made up of 14 amino acids. In nucleotides, the CDR3 is TGTGCCAGCAGTTTATCCCCAGAACCCTATGGCTACACCTTC. Translation gives CASSLSPEPYGYTF.

This chain uses TRBV28 with TRBJ2-4; 8 positions match TRBD1. Trimming took 1 base from V and 6 from J; bases not matched to a gene: 5. The germline gives CDR1 MDHEN, CDR2 SYDVKM. The CDR3 is 15 residues long. CDR3 nucleotide sequence: TGTGCCAGCAGTTTATACCATGGACAGGGAAACATTCAGTACTTC. It translates to CASSLYHGQGNIQYF.

The rearrangement links TRBV6-6 to TRBJ1-5; D not certain. Between the trimmed V and J ends, which lost 6 bases and 0 bases, there was a span of 15 bases. The CDR3 covers 16 residues. Germline V gene sequence: CDR1 MNHNY, CDR2 SVGAGI (reference sequence). The CDR3 loop reads CASSRRHLYSNQPQHF. Here the CDR3 DNA reads TGTGCCAGCAGCCGCCGACACCTATATAGCAATCAGCCCCAGCATTTT.

The chain employs TRBV3-1 (or the pseudogene TRBV3-2) and TRBJ2-2; 14 nucleotides align to TRBD2. CDR3 length equals 19 residues. Trimming at V came to 4 bases and at J to 0 bases, leaving 7 bases not matched to a gene. The germline gives CDR1 LGHDT, CDR2 YNNKEL (reference sequence). CDR3 protein: CASSPRLAGGQANTGELFF. The DNA of the CDR3 is TGTGCCAGCAGCCCCCGACTAGCGGGAGGGCAGGCGAACACCGGGGAGCTGTTTTTT.

J is TRBJ2-7 and V is TRBV28; the match to TRBD1 covers 8 bases. Germline CDR1 is MDHEN and CDR2 is SYDVKM. This CDR3 comprises 14 residues. The junction had 4 bases not matched to a gene; V was cut back by 4 bases and J by 2 bases. The CDR3 here is CASSSTGDTYEQYF. CDR3 nucleotide sequence: TGTGCCAGCAGTTCGACAGGGGATACCTACGAGCAGTACTTC.